Reported below is one T cell receptor beta chain. The data are from a study of blood T cell repertoires in COVID-19. The wider study: Acute-phase and convalescent COVID-19 samples originated in the United States, Italy and Spain. In each case, the material was cDNA or gDNA derived from T cells, B-cell-depleted T cells, or PBMCs.

In the study's own analysis: From reference gene primer amplification, estimates of nucleated cell counts were derived. Only in-frame clones appear in the TCRdb table, and some are missing; sequencing was by immunoSEQ multiplex PCR. V and J calls and clone size are copied from that table; D and trimming were computed from the DNA. This sample has 160,000 or so clones, with roughly 82% found just once. The sequencing sample was made of peripheral blood. The sequence was obtained from a woman between 50 and 59 years old with acute or convalescent COVID-19.

The CDR3 DNA follows: TGTGCCAGCAGCGGACTAGCGGGGAGCAATGAGCAGTTCTTC. Translation gives CASSGLAGSNEQFF. V usage is TRBV9 and J usage is TRBJ2-1, with 11 bases matching TRBD2. Per the germline V gene, CDR1 is SGDLS and CDR2 is YYNGEE. Germline trimming cut 3 bases from V and 6 bases from J; bases unmatched to any gene: 2. The CDR3 contains 14 residues.